The next 28 T cell receptor beta chains were all read from a single sample in a study of radiation and T cells in renal cell carcinoma. Treatment noted: 15 Gy SBRT to primary tumor, nephrectomy 4 weeks later. Produced via immunoSEQ multiplex PCR; TCRdb's table is partial and in-frame only. Here the sample spans around 15,000 clones, roughly 50% being singletons. The specimen was tumor tissue, collected from a patient whose treatment included radiotherapy and nephrectomy. The receptors were gathered from a woman aged 60 to 75 with renal cell carcinoma.

The chain has TRBV9 and TRBJ1-5, with D unclear. V was trimmed by 4 bases and J by 5 bases, leaving 10 bases between them. The germline V gene has CDR1 SGDLS and CDR2 YYNGEE. The CDR3 loop spans 13 amino acids. The CDR3 DNA reads TGTGCCAGCAGCCCCCGGTGGGATCAGCCCCAGCATTTT. Its translation: CASSPRWDQPQHF.

This CDR3 reads CASSFRGGGEKLFF. CDR3 nucleotides: TGCGCCAGCAGCTTTAGGGGGGGCGGTGAAAAACTGTTTTTT. This chain links TRBV5-1 with TRBJ1-4; weak D call: TRBD1 (6 bases). CDR3 length: 14 amino acids. CDR1 and CDR2 (germline): SGHRS, YFSETQ. V was cut by 2 bases and J by 7 bases, with 12 bases left in between.

The chain couples TRBV19 to TRBJ1-3; no firm D call. This CDR3 spans 15 amino acids. Trimming took 5 bases from V and 2 from J, leaving 13 bases between them. Germline V lookup: CDR1 LNHDA, CDR2 SQIVND (reference sequence). In nucleotides, the CDR3 is TGTGCCAGTAGTCCATCGGTCGGGGCTGGAAACACCATATATTTT. Translating it yields CASSPSVGAGNTIYF.

This clone has a handful of counts. The rearrangement links TRBV6-1 to TRBJ1-5; D call uncertain. Looked up from germline, CDR1 is MNHNS and CDR2 is SASEGT. The CDR3 runs 16 residues. V gave up 4 bases and J gave up 0 bases, with 13 bases separating them. Here the CDR3 reads CASSGLSGYSNQPQHF. In DNA, the CDR3 is TGTGCCAGCAGTGGACTCTCAGGCTATAGCAATCAGCCCCAGCATTTT.

This chain joins TRBV9 and TRBJ1-4, with 10 bases identical to TRBD1. V lost 0 bases to trimming and J lost 7 bases; unmatched junction nucleotides: 3. The CDR3 totals 15 residues. The germline gives CDR1 SGDLS, CDR2 YYNGEE. The CDR3, as DNA: TGTGCCAGCAGCGTAGGGGACAGGGGAAGTGAAAAACTGTTTTTT. This sequence encodes CASSVGDRGSEKLFF.

V usage is TRBV7-3 and J usage is TRBJ2-7, with D tentatively TRBD1 or TRBD2 (5 bases each). Trimming shortened V by 5 bases and J by 2 bases, and 19 bases separated the two germline ends. Germline values: CDR1 SGHTA, CDR2 FQGTGA. This CDR3 region has 16 residues. For the CDR3, the DNA is TGTGCCAGCAGCCCGAAATCGGGTCGGGGCCCCTACGAGCAGTACTTC. Amino acid sequence: CASSPKSGRGPYEQYF.

The V gene is TRBV18, the J gene TRBJ1-2; 7 bases align to TRBD1. CDR1 KGHSH and CDR2 LQKENI come from the germline V gene. V gave up 7 bases and J gave up 2 bases; unmatched junction bases: 4. CDR3 length: 13 amino acids. The CDR3 bases are TGTGCCAGCTTAGGGGGCTTGAACTATGGCTACACCTTC. Its translation is CASLGGLNYGYTF.

The chain employs TRBV11-2 and TRBJ2-1; D is perhaps TRBD1 (6 bases). V was shortened by 6 bases and J by 4 bases, with 13 bases between the two germline ends. Germline loops: CDR1 SGHAT, CDR2 FQNNGV. The CDR3 spans 14 residues. In DNA form, the CDR3 reads TGTGCCAGCAGTGGACAGCCTCAATACAATGAGCAGTTCTTC. Translating gives CASSGQPQYNEQFF.

V usage is TRBV19 and J usage is TRBJ1-2; D is uncertain. From germline, CDR1 is LNHDA and CDR2 SQIVND (reference sequence). The CDR3 sequence is 14 residues long. Trimming pared 7 bases from V and 7 bases from J, leaving 19 bases between. The CDR3 loop is CASKEYGPTSGYTF. In DNA form, the CDR3 reads TGTGCCAGTAAAGAGTATGGGCCCACGAGTGGCTACACCTTC.

The chain combines TRBV5-6 with TRBJ2-7; tentatively, D is TRBD2 (6 bases). The CDR3 spans 16 residues. V was trimmed by 2 bases and J by 0 bases, leaving 15 bases between them. The germline V gene has CDR1 SGHDT and CDR2 YYEEEE. The CDR3 DNA reads TGTGCCAGCAGCTTTCCTTCCGGGAGCCTCTCCTACGAGCAGTACTTC. Residues: CASSFPSGSLSYEQYF.

A few counts support this clone. CDR3 in DNA: TGTGCCAGCAGTTATGACAGGGAGGGCTATGGCTACACCTTC. It translates to CASSYDREGYGYTF. V usage is TRBV6-6 and J usage is TRBJ1-2, with 7 bases lining up with TRBD1. The CDR3 runs 14 residues. V was pared by 3 bases and J by 4 bases, with 5 bases of the junction left unmatched. CDR1 is MNHNY and CDR2 is SVGAGI in the germline V gene (reference sequence).

This clone was seen only once. The chain links TRBV5-4 to TRBJ1-3; 9 bases are shared with TRBD1. Germline values: CDR1 SGHNT, CDR2 YYREEE (reference sequence). This CDR3 comprises 16 residues. Trimming took 4 bases from V and 1 from J; bases not matched to a gene: 6. The CDR3 loop reads CASSVGTGSSGNTIYF. As DNA, the CDR3 is TGTGCCAGCAGCGTGGGGACAGGGTCTTCTGGAAACACCATATATTTT.

The genes are TRBV9 and TRBJ2-7; TRBD1 or TRBD2 may be the D gene (5 bases each). The CDR3 consists of 15 residues. V was trimmed by 0 bases and J by 5 bases, leaving 15 bases between them. Germline V gives CDR1 SGDLS, CDR2 YYNGEE. The CDR3 DNA is TGTGCCAGCAGCGTAGCTCAAGGGGACGGCCACGAGCAGTACTTC. Translated, it gives CASSVAQGDGHEQYF.

This chain connects TRBV4-1 to TRBJ1-2; 7 positions match TRBD1. The V gene's germline CDR1 is MGHRA and CDR2 YSYEKL. CDR3 length equals 15 residues. The J segment lost 4 bases and the V segment lost 3 bases, leaving 8 bases of the junction unmatched. As DNA, the CDR3 is TGCGCCAGCAGCCACGAGGACAGGCCTTTCTATGGCTACACCTTC. Translated, it gives CASSHEDRPFYGYTF.

The gene calls are TRBV25-1 and TRBJ2-2; no clear D gene. Germline V gene lookup returns CDR1 MGHDK and CDR2 SYGVNS. V lost 1 base, J lost 0 bases, and 6 bases lay in between. This CDR3 has 15 residues. The CDR3 bases are TGTGCCAGCAGTGAATTTGGGGCGAACACCGGGGAGCTGTTTTTT. It is translated as CASSEFGANTGELFF.

The rearrangement joins TRBV6-6 to TRBJ1-5; D remains ambiguous. Germline CDR1 and CDR2: MNHNY and SVGAGI (reference sequence). The germline V and J ends were trimmed by 2 bases and 5 bases, with 10 bases remaining between them. The CDR3 extends over 14 amino acids. The CDR3 coding sequence is TGTGCCAGCAGTTACAGGGTAAGAGATCAGCCCCAGCATTTT. This translates into CASSYRVRDQPQHF.

The chain couples TRBV7-6 to TRBJ1-6; maybe TRBD1 (5 bases). Germline CDR1 SGHVS, CDR2 FNYEAQ. Trimming took 0 bases from V and 7 from J, leaving 10 bases between them. The CDR3 totals 15 residues. CDR3 coding DNA: TGTGCCAGCAGCTTAGCCGGGGAGGGGAATTCACCCCTCCACTTT. Amino acids: CASSLAGEGNSPLHF.

In its sample, this clone was seen once. The V and J genes are TRBV15 and TRBJ2-3; D is unresolved. V dropped 3 bases and J dropped 6 bases, with 16 bases sitting between them. Germline V gene lookup returns CDR1 LNHNV and CDR2 YYDKDF (reference sequence). This CDR3 has 15 amino acids. CDR3 residues: CATSRDGWPGDTQYF. The CDR3 DNA sequence: TGTGCCACCAGCAGGGACGGGTGGCCCGGCGATACGCAGTATTTT.

The gene calls are TRBV10-1 and TRBJ2-3; D remains unclear. Per the germline V gene, CDR1 is WNHNN and CDR2 is SYGVQD (reference sequence). The V gene lost 10 bases and the J gene lost 0 bases, with 14 bases spanning the gap. The CDR3 sequence is 14 residues long. This CDR3 is CATSPQTSTDTQYF. CDR3 bases: TGCGCCACCTCTCCCCAAACAAGCACAGATACGCAGTATTTT.

In its sample, this clone was seen many times. The V and J genes are TRBV2 and TRBJ1-1, with 7 bases aligning to TRBD1. The CDR3 totals 13 residues. The trim removed 6 bases at V and 5 bases at J, leaving 6 bases unmatched. The V gene's germline CDR1 is SNHLY and CDR2 FYNNEI. CDR3: CASSLGQRTEAFF. The DNA of the CDR3 is TGTGCCAGCAGCCTGGGACAGCGGACTGAAGCTTTCTTT.

The J gene is TRBJ2-3, the V gene TRBV4-1; a possible D gene is TRBD2 (7 bases). V lost 4 bases to trimming and J lost 3 bases, with 14 bases between them. This CDR3 contains 15 residues. Per the germline V gene, CDR1 is MGHRA and CDR2 is YSYEKL. The chain's CDR3 is CASSPIGGATDTQYF. CDR3 nucleotide sequence: TGCGCCAGCAGCCCAATAGGGGGGGCAACAGATACGCAGTATTTT.

This sequence joins TRBV18 and TRBJ1-1; D unclear. Trimming pared 6 bases from V and 1 base from J, leaving 18 bases between. Germline CDR1 reads KGHSH; CDR2 reads LQKENI. This CDR3 region has 16 residues. In DNA form, the CDR3 reads TGTGCCAGCTCGCCCACCAGAGACCGGAGGAACACTGAAGCTTTCTTT. Translation: CASSPTRDRRNTEAFF.

This chain connects TRBV14 to TRBJ2-7, with D possibly being TRBD1 or TRBD2 (5 bases each). Germline CDR1 reads SGHDN; CDR2 reads FVKESK. V was clipped by 4 bases and J by 4 bases, with 11 bases between them. The CDR3 sequence is 13 residues long. The CDR3 sequence is CASSPRGPYEQYF. CDR3 in DNA: TGTGCCAGCAGCCCGAGGGGACCTTACGAGCAGTACTTC. The whole variable domain, remainder taken from reference TRBV14 and TRBJ2-7, is EAGVTQFPSHSVIEKGQTVTLRCDPISGHDNLYWYRRVMGKEIKFLLHFVKESKQDESGMPNNRFLAERTGGTYSTLKVQPAELEDSGVYFCASSPRGPYEQYFGPGTRLTVT.

This chain links TRBV6-1 with TRBJ2-6; D is undetermined. Germline assignment: CDR1 MNHNS and CDR2 SASEGT. This CDR3 is 14 amino acids long. V was clipped by 2 bases and J by 0 bases, with 2 bases between them. CDR3 protein: CASSELSGANVLTF. CDR3 bases: TGTGCCAGCAGTGAACTCTCTGGGGCCAACGTCCTGACTTTC.

This clone was observed a single time. CDR3 DNA: TGTGCCACCAGCAGATCCGGGGCAGAGAATTCACCCCTCCACTTT. Its translation is CATSRSGAENSPLHF. The rearrangement joins TRBV15 to TRBJ1-6; weak D call: TRBD1 (5 bases). With 2 bases removed from V and 7 bases from J, the gap between germline ends came to 12 bases. Per the germline V gene, CDR1 is LNHNV and CDR2 is YYDKDF (reference sequence). This CDR3 contains 15 residues.

This clone was seen only a few times. CDR3 DNA sequence: TGCGCCAGCAGTGAGGGGGGCAGCCATGGCTACACCTTC. It encodes CASSEGGSHGYTF. The V call is TRBV10-1, the J call TRBJ1-2, with D possibly TRBD1 on 6 matching bases. This CDR3 region has 13 residues. V was pared by 2 bases and J by 6 bases, with 10 bases between. CDR1 is WNHNN and CDR2 is SYGVQD in the germline V gene (reference sequence).

This clone has at least ten counts. Distinct nucleotide sequences in the sample also encode this CDR3. CDR3 nucleotides: TGTGCCAGCAGCGCCCCTAGAGCTAACTATGGCTACACCTTC. The encoded protein is CASSAPRANYGYTF. The chain has TRBV5-5 and TRBJ1-2; unclear D gene. The CDR3 is 14 residues long. The V end was cut by 4 bases, the J end by 0 bases, with 10 bases between. The V gene's germline CDR1 is SGHKS and CDR2 YYEKEE (reference sequence). Full variable domain (remainder filled in from reference TRBV5-5 and TRBJ1-2): DAGVTQSPTHLIKTRGQQVTLRCSPISGHKSVSWYQQVLGQGPQFIFQYYEKEERGRGNFPDRFSARQFPNYSSELNVNALLLGDSALYLCASSAPRANYGYTFGSGTRLTVV.

This chain joins TRBV27 and TRBJ2-3, with TRBD2 identical over 11 bases. The CDR3 is made up of 15 amino acids. Trimming took 7 bases from V and 4 from J; bases not matched to a gene: 7. The germline gives CDR1 MNHEY, CDR2 SMNVEV (reference sequence). The CDR3 DNA sequence: TGTGCCAGCAAGTTAGCGGGAGGGGGGGCAGATACGCAGTATTTT. This translates into CASKLAGGGADTQYF.